This T cell receptor (beta chain) was sequenced for a study of CD8+ T cells in alopecia areata. About the study: Among treated patients, oral tofacitinib was administered at 5 to 10 mg twice daily.

Treatment noted: oral pan-JAK inhibitor, 5-10 mg twice daily. Starting from PBMCs, sorting isolated CD4+ and CD8+ T cells. cDNA serving as the sequencing template came from extracted, reverse transcribed RNA. Libraries were prepared by immunoSEQ multiplex PCR; TCRdb keeps only in-frame clonotypes and omits some of them. The sample has 190,000 or so clones, around 58% seen once. This clone was recorded a few times. Antigen specificity is unknown. Notes on the study in general: Administration of tofacitinib significantly diminished scalp clonality and expanded CD8+ clones within the top 100. Scalp sequencing also captures normal skin's resident alphabeta T cells.

This receptor was identified in a human donor with alopecia areata. Sequencing used CD8+ T cells sorted from blood, obtained at week 24, from a patient treated with tofacitinib.

The CDR3 loop is CASSRLGQANEKLFF. The CDR3 nucleotides read TGCGCCAGCAGTCGGCTGGGACAGGCTAATGAAAAACTGTTTTTT. V usage is TRBV23-1 and J usage is TRBJ1-4; 8 nucleotides agree with TRBD1. TRBV23-1 is labeled an ORF, and its function is uncertain. The CDR3 runs to 15 residues. J was trimmed by 3 bases and V by 4 bases; bases with no gene match: 4.